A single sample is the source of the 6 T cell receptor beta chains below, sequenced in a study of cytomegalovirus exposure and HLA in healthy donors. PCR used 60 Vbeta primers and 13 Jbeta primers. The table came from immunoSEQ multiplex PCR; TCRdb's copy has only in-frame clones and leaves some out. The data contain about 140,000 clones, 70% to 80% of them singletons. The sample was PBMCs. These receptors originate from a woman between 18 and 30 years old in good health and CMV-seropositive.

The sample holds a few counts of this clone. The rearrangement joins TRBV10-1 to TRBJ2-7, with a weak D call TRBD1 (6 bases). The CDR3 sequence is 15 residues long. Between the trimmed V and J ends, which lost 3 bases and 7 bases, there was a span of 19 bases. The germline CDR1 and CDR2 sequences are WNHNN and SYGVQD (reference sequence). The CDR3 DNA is TGCGCCAGCAGTGACCCGGACAGCCCCTCAGCGGAGCAGTACTTC. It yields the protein CASSDPDSPSAEQYF.

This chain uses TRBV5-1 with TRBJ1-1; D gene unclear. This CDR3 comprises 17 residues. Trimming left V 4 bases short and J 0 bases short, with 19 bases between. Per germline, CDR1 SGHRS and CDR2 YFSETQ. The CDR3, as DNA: TGCGCCAGCAGCACTGGGCGGGGTCCGGCCTTGAACACTGAAGCTTTCTTT. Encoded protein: CASSTGRGPALNTEAFF.

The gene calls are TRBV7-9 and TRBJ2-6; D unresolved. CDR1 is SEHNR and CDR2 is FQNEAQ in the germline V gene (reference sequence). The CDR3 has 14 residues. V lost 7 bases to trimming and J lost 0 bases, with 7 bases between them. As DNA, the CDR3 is TGTGCCAGCACTAGGAGCTCTGGGGCCAACGTCCTGACTTTC. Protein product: CASTRSSGANVLTF.

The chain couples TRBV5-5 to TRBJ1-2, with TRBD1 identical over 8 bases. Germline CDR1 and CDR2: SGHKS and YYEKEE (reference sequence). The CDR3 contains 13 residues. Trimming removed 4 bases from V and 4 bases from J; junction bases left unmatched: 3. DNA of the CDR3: TGTGCCAGCAGCCCGGACAGGGTCTATGGCTACACCTTC. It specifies CASSPDRVYGYTF.

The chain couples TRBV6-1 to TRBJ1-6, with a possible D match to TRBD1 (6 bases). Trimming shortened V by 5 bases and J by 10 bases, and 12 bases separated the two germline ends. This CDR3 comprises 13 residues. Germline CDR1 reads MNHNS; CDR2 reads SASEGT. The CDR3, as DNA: TGTGCCAGCAGTCGACAGGAGGTGTCACCCCTCCACTTT. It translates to CASSRQEVSPLHF.

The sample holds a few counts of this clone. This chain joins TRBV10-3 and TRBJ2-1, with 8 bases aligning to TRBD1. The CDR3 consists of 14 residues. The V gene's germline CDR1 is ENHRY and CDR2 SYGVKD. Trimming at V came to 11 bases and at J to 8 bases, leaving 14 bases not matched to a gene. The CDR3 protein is CAVSPGQASDEQFF. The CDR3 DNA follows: TGTGCCGTATCCCCGGGACAGGCTTCCGATGAGCAGTTCTTC.